This T cell receptor beta chain was documented in a study of blood T cell repertoires in COVID-19. Whole-study context: COVID-19 samples, acute and convalescent, were from the United States, Italy and Spain. T cells, B-cell-depleted T cells, or PBMCs provided the cDNA or gDNA that served as material.

Profiled with immunoSEQ multiplex PCR; TCRdb holds only in-frame clones, not every one. The repertoire holds about 90,000 clones, with roughly 78% as singletons. This clone was seen only once. This CDR3 is built from 17 residues. The germline gives CDR1 SGHAT, CDR2 FQNNGV. V was trimmed by 0 bases and J by 0 bases, leaving 13 bases between them. Sequencing input: peripheral blood. The receptor was derived from a woman in her sixties or seventies with acute or convalescent COVID-19. This sequence joins TRBV11-2 and TRBJ2-3; no firm D call. The CDR3 DNA is TGTGCCAGCAGCTTAGATCGGGTCTCCACTAGCACAGATACGCAGTATTTT. Its translation: CASSLDRVSTSTDTQYF.